The present TCR beta chain was sequenced within a study of blood T cell repertoires in COVID-19. Study-level background: Whether acute or convalescent, the COVID-19 samples came from the United States, Italy and Spain. PBMCs, B-cell-depleted T cells, or T cells were the source of the cDNA or gDNA that made up the material.

The authors' processing: Amplification from reference gene primers served as the basis for estimated nucleated cell counts. The method was immunoSEQ multiplex PCR; TCRdb's version includes in-frame clones alone and lacks a portion of them. D and trimming were read from the DNA, whereas the V and J calls and clone size are those reported in that table. This sample yields some 340,000 clones, of which around 84% are seen a single time; 3% to 4.5% belongs to the top ten. The clonotype originates from a woman between 18 and 29 years old with acute or convalescent COVID-19. The material sequenced was peripheral blood.

The CDR3 DNA is TGTGCCAGCAGCTTAGACGGAGGGTCTCCCTATGGCTACACCTTC. As protein: CASSLDGGSPYGYTF. The chain joins TRBV7-2 to TRBJ1-2; D is uncertain. CDR3 length: 15 amino acids. CDR1 and CDR2 (germline): SGHTA, FQGNSA. V shed 1 base and J shed 4 bases, with 13 bases lying between them.